This T cell receptor (beta chain) was documented in a study of T cells in Graves' hyperthyroidism and ophthalmopathy. Overall study results and limits: In blood, most of the thyroid clonotypes expanded above 0.001 were also present.

What was amplified from RNA transcripts were TCR beta CDR3 regions. With the HTBI primer set, the TCR CDR3 went through a first round of RT-PCR. MiXCR, run by TCRdb on the multiplex PCR reads, gives a single entry per CDR3 protein. The sample holds 500,000 to 600,000 distinct CDR3 sequences, 46% seen once. On this clonotype itself: Its antigen remains unknown.

This TCR derives from an adult woman with Graves' disease, either hyperthyroidism or ophthalmopathy (not recorded which). Sequenced input: peripheral blood or thyroid tissue (not recorded which).

DNA for the CDR3: TGCAGCGTTGGGCCGACAGGGGGAGGCTATGGCTACACCTTC. Amino acid sequence: CSVGPTGGGYGYTF. The chain carries TRBV29-1 and TRBJ1-2; 9 nucleotides agree with TRBD1. Germline CDR1 is SQVTM and CDR2 is ANQGSEA. This CDR3 comprises 14 residues. With V trimmed by 4 bases and J by 4 bases, 7 bases remained unmatched.